The rows below give T cell receptor beta chains drawn from one sample of a study of blood T cell repertoires in COVID-19. Profiling relied on immunoSEQ multiplex PCR, and the TCRdb table lists in-frame clones only, not all of them. The sample lists over 250,000 clones, 82% seen once, with around 5% in the top ten. Sequenced material: PBMCs or T cells enriched from blood (not recorded which). Every receptor here comes from a man in his forties who had been exposed to COVID-19. Each CDR3 is given with its conserved first and last residue. The order of the fields is clone size, V gene, J gene, D gene, CDR3 protein, CDR3 DNA. A D gene is named only where the DNA matches it firmly. Part of the rows lack a size; the others show once, few, many or a class for expanded clones.

abundance: .; v_gene: TRBV5-1; j_gene: TRBJ2-7; d_gene: TRBD2; CDR3aa: CASSFGGAGGDKQYF; CDR3nt: TGCGCCAGCAGCTTTGGAGGAGCGGGAGGGGACAAGCAGTACTTC
abundance: .; v_gene: TRBV19; j_gene: TRBJ1-1; d_gene: .; CDR3aa: CASIQGGGNTEAFF; CDR3nt: TGTGCCAGTATACAGGGAGGGGGTAACACTGAAGCTTTCTTT
abundance: .; v_gene: TRBV20-1; j_gene: TRBJ2-1; d_gene: TRBD2; CDR3aa: CSASGRTSFGHAEQFF; CDR3nt: TGCAGTGCTAGTGGGCGGACTAGTTTTGGACATGCTGAGCAGTTCTTC
abundance: .; v_gene: TRBV4-2; j_gene: TRBJ2-1; d_gene: .; CDR3aa: CASLRPGLGSYNEQFF; CDR3nt: TGTGCCAGCCTACGGCCGGGACTGGGTTCCTACAATGAGCAGTTCTTC
abundance: .; v_gene: TRBV7-9; j_gene: TRBJ2-2; d_gene: .; CDR3aa: CATFPGDWAGELFF; CDR3nt: TGTGCCACCTTTCCGGGAGACTGGGCCGGGGAGCTGTTTTTT
abundance: .; v_gene: TRBV3-1/TRBV3-2; j_gene: TRBJ1-2; d_gene: .; CDR3aa: CASFGATVYTF; CDR3nt: TGTGCCAGCTTTGGGGCGACCGTCTACACCTTC
abundance: .; v_gene: TRBV10-2; j_gene: TRBJ1-1; d_gene: TRBD1; CDR3aa: CASSGTGGYAEAFF; CDR3nt: TGCGCCAGCAGTGGGACAGGGGGCTATGCTGAAGCTTTCTTT
abundance: .; v_gene: TRBV20-1; j_gene: TRBJ1-2; d_gene: .; CDR3aa: CSASKGGPAEGYTF; CDR3nt: TGCAGTGCTAGTAAGGGAGGCCCTGCGGAGGGCTACACCTTC
abundance: .; v_gene: TRBV6-5; j_gene: TRBJ2-2; d_gene: .; CDR3aa: CASSLARNTGELFF; CDR3nt: TGTGCCAGCAGTTTAGCCAGAAACACCGGGGAGCTGTTTTTT
abundance: .; v_gene: TRBV9; j_gene: TRBJ1-4; d_gene: TRBD1; CDR3aa: CASSPGTANGEKLFF; CDR3nt: TGTGCCAGCAGCCCCGGGACAGCCAACGGGGAAAAACTGTTTTTT
abundance: .; v_gene: TRBV7-9; j_gene: TRBJ2-5; d_gene: TRBD1; CDR3aa: CASSSDRAQETQYF; CDR3nt: TGTGCCAGCAGCTCAGACAGGGCCCAAGAGACCCAGTACTTC
abundance: .; v_gene: TRBV6-1; j_gene: TRBJ1-6; d_gene: .; CDR3aa: CASSEALQGDLGSPLHF; CDR3nt: TGTGCCAGCAGTGAAGCCTTACAGGGCGATTTAGGATCACCCCTCCACTTT
abundance: .; v_gene: TRBV9; j_gene: TRBJ2-2; d_gene: .; CDR3aa: CASSVRFGAGELFF; CDR3nt: TGTGCCAGCAGCGTGAGGTTCGGGGCCGGGGAGCTGTTTTTT
abundance: .; v_gene: TRBV7-8; j_gene: TRBJ1-5; d_gene: TRBD1; CDR3aa: CASSSTLGQPNSNQPQHF; CDR3nt: TGTGCCAGCAGCTCTACATTGGGACAGCCGAATAGCAATCAGCCCCAGCATTTT
abundance: few; v_gene: TRBV24-1; j_gene: TRBJ1-2; d_gene: .; CDR3aa: CATSDGGSWGLDGYTF; CDR3nt: TGTGCCACCAGTGACGGGGGATCGTGGGGACTTGATGGCTACACCTTC
abundance: .; v_gene: TRBV5-1; j_gene: TRBJ1-4; d_gene: TRBD1; CDR3aa: CASSLLLGQGGKLFF; CDR3nt: TGCGCCAGCAGCTTGCTTTTAGGGCAGGGGGGAAAACTGTTTTTT
abundance: .; v_gene: TRBV2; j_gene: TRBJ2-3; d_gene: .; CDR3aa: CATDRMQYF; CDR3nt: TGTGCCACCGACAGAATGCAGTATTTT
abundance: .; v_gene: TRBV18; j_gene: TRBJ1-4; d_gene: TRBD1; CDR3aa: CASSPGQGSNEKLFF; CDR3nt: TGTGCCAGCTCCCCGGGACAGGGCTCTAATGAAAAACTGTTTTTT
abundance: .; v_gene: TRBV19; j_gene: TRBJ2-1; d_gene: .; CDR3aa: CASKVFPGLAENNEQFF; CDR3nt: TGTGCCAGTAAAGTCTTTCCCGGGTTAGCGGAGAACAATGAGCAGTTCTTC
abundance: .; v_gene: TRBV19; j_gene: TRBJ2-7; d_gene: TRBD2; CDR3aa: CASTGRASGDEQYF; CDR3nt: TGTGCCAGTACTGGGCGGGCTAGCGGGGACGAGCAGTACTTC
abundance: .; v_gene: TRBV12-5; j_gene: TRBJ2-1; d_gene: .; CDR3aa: CASGGELRVLNEQFF; CDR3nt: TGTGCTAGTGGTGGGGAGCTTCGGGTGCTCAATGAGCAGTTCTTC
abundance: .; v_gene: TRBV5-6; j_gene: TRBJ1-2; d_gene: TRBD1; CDR3aa: CASSLGPQGAGIYGYTF; CDR3nt: TGTGCCAGCAGCTTGGGACCACAGGGGGCAGGGATCTATGGCTACACCTTC
abundance: .; v_gene: TRBV15; j_gene: TRBJ1-1; d_gene: .; CDR3aa: CATRVETGSSTEAFF; CDR3nt: TGTGCCACCAGAGTCGAGACAGGCTCTAGCACTGAAGCTTTCTTT
abundance: .; v_gene: TRBV13; j_gene: TRBJ2-7; d_gene: .; CDR3aa: CASRRITYEQYF; CDR3nt: TGTGCCAGCCGGCGGATTACCTACGAGCAGTACTTC
abundance: .; v_gene: TRBV29-1; j_gene: TRBJ2-1; d_gene: TRBD2; CDR3aa: CSVEDSPAGLPQFF; CDR3nt: TGCAGCGTTGAAGATTCCCCCGCGGGACTACCCCAGTTCTTC
abundance: .; v_gene: TRBV10-3; j_gene: TRBJ1-2; d_gene: .; CDR3aa: CAISETGFHGYTF; CDR3nt: TGTGCCATCAGTGAGACAGGGTTTCATGGCTACACCTTC
abundance: .; v_gene: TRBV10-3; j_gene: TRBJ1-5; d_gene: TRBD1; CDR3aa: CAISESGQVRTQHF; CDR3nt: TGTGCCATCAGTGAGTCGGGACAGGTCCGGACCCAGCATTTT
abundance: few; v_gene: TRBV5-4; j_gene: TRBJ2-7; d_gene: .; CDR3aa: CASSLAWGGGGFIHEQYF; CDR3nt: TGTGCCAGCAGCTTGGCCTGGGGGGGCGGAGGGTTTATCCACGAGCAGTACTTC
abundance: .; v_gene: TRBV5-5; j_gene: TRBJ2-1; d_gene: TRBD2; CDR3aa: CASSLERGSYNEQFF; CDR3nt: TGTGCCAGCAGCTTAGAGCGGGGATCCTACAATGAGCAGTTCTTC
abundance: .; v_gene: TRBV7-6; j_gene: TRBJ1-4; d_gene: .; CDR3aa: CASSLGRGETNEKLFF; CDR3nt: TGTGCCAGCAGCTTAGGCAGGGGCGAGACTAATGAAAAACTGTTTTTT
abundance: .; v_gene: TRBV9; j_gene: TRBJ1-1; d_gene: TRBD1; CDR3aa: CASSGTGIITEAFF; CDR3nt: TGTGCCAGCAGCGGGACAGGGATCATCACTGAAGCTTTCTTT
abundance: .; v_gene: TRBV4-1; j_gene: TRBJ2-7; d_gene: .; CDR3aa: CASSQVVGMGTPTPGEQYF; CDR3nt: TGCGCCAGCAGCCAAGTGGTGGGTATGGGGACACCCACTCCGGGGGAGCAGTACTTC
abundance: .; v_gene: TRBV7-9; j_gene: TRBJ1-2; d_gene: .; CDR3aa: CASSSRGSYGYTF; CDR3nt: TGTGCCAGCAGCTCACGGGGTAGTTATGGCTACACCTTC
abundance: .; v_gene: TRBV14; j_gene: TRBJ2-5; d_gene: TRBD2; CDR3aa: CASSQDRGLAPVETQYF; CDR3nt: TGTGCCAGCAGCCAAGATCGGGGACTAGCCCCTGTGGAGACCCAGTACTTC
abundance: many; v_gene: TRBV6-6; j_gene: TRBJ2-1; d_gene: .; CDR3aa: CASASRFGYNEQFF; CDR3nt: TGTGCCAGCGCCTCTAGGTTCGGATACAATGAGCAGTTCTTC
abundance: .; v_gene: TRBV27; j_gene: TRBJ1-2; d_gene: TRBD1; CDR3aa: CASRGDRVYGYTF; CDR3nt: TGTGCCAGCAGGGGGGACAGGGTCTATGGCTACACCTTC
abundance: .; v_gene: TRBV2; j_gene: TRBJ2-4; d_gene: TRBD2; CDR3aa: CASSEGTSGVAKNIQYF; CDR3nt: TGTGCCAGCAGCGAGGGAACTAGCGGGGTCGCCAAAAACATTCAGTACTTC
abundance: .; v_gene: TRBV19; j_gene: TRBJ1-2; d_gene: .; CDR3aa: CASSTGHNRYGYTF; CDR3nt: TGTGCCAGTAGTACGGGACACAACCGCTATGGCTACACCTTC
abundance: .; v_gene: TRBV7-3; j_gene: TRBJ2-3; d_gene: .; CDR3aa: CASGRGDTDTQYF; CDR3nt: TGTGCCAGCGGACGGGGTGACACAGATACGCAGTATTTT
abundance: .; v_gene: TRBV2; j_gene: TRBJ2-2; d_gene: .; CDR3aa: CASSDSDTGELFF; CDR3nt: TGTGCCAGCAGTGATTCCGACACCGGGGAGCTGTTTTTT
abundance: .; v_gene: TRBV3-1/TRBV3-2; j_gene: TRBJ2-1; d_gene: .; CDR3aa: CASSQFRNEQFF; CDR3nt: TGTGCCAGCAGCCAGTTTCGGAATGAGCAGTTCTTC
abundance: once; v_gene: TRBV19; j_gene: TRBJ2-7; d_gene: .; CDR3aa: CASSTRNEQYF; CDR3nt: TGTGCCAGTAGTACTAGGAACGAGCAGTACTTC
abundance: few; v_gene: TRBV19; j_gene: TRBJ1-6; d_gene: TRBD1; CDR3aa: CASSPDRGNSPLHF; CDR3nt: TGTGCCAGTAGCCCCGACAGGGGAAATTCACCCCTCCACTTT
abundance: .; v_gene: TRBV20-1; j_gene: TRBJ1-2; d_gene: TRBD1; CDR3aa: CSAPRDRFYTF; CDR3nt: TGCAGTGCTCCTCGGGACAGGTTCTACACCTTC
abundance: .; v_gene: TRBV19; j_gene: TRBJ2-5; d_gene: TRBD2; CDR3aa: CASSLSGLAKETQYF; CDR3nt: TGTGCCAGTAGTCTATCGGGACTAGCGAAGGAGACCCAGTACTTC
abundance: few; v_gene: TRBV12-3/TRBV12-4; j_gene: TRBJ2-2; d_gene: .; CDR3aa: CASRPPMGELFF; CDR3nt: TGTGCCAGCAGACCCCCTATGGGGGAGCTGTTTTTT
abundance: .; v_gene: TRBV30; j_gene: TRBJ1-5; d_gene: TRBD1; CDR3aa: CAWSGGTGSQPQHF; CDR3nt: TGTGCCTGGAGTGGAGGGACAGGGTCTCAGCCCCAGCATTTT
abundance: .; v_gene: TRBV18; j_gene: TRBJ2-7; d_gene: .; CDR3aa: CASSPPSSYEQYF; CDR3nt: TGTGCCAGCTCACCCCCTAGCTCCTACGAGCAGTACTTC
abundance: .; v_gene: TRBV9; j_gene: TRBJ1-1; d_gene: .; CDR3aa: CASSAGRGEAFF; CDR3nt: TGTGCCAGCAGCGCCGGTCGGGGGGAAGCTTTCTTT
abundance: .; v_gene: TRBV5-1; j_gene: TRBJ1-5; d_gene: .; CDR3aa: CASSLGDRNQPQHF; CDR3nt: TGCGCCAGCAGCTTGGGAGACAGGAATCAGCCCCAGCATTTT
abundance: .; v_gene: TRBV19; j_gene: TRBJ1-1; d_gene: .; CDR3aa: CASTGPGLGAEAFF; CDR3nt: TGTGCCAGCACAGGGCCTGGGTTGGGCGCTGAAGCTTTCTTT
abundance: .; v_gene: TRBV10-1; j_gene: TRBJ2-1; d_gene: TRBD2; CDR3aa: CASSEGTSGRGVYNEQFF; CDR3nt: TGCGCCAGCAGTGAAGGGACTAGCGGGAGAGGGGTGTACAATGAGCAGTTCTTC
abundance: .; v_gene: TRBV24-1; j_gene: TRBJ1-2; d_gene: .; CDR3aa: CATMGLGGYTF; CDR3nt: TGTGCCACCATGGGGCTTGGTGGCTACACCTTC